This T cell receptor beta chain was documented in a study of T cells after yellow fever vaccination. Comments on this clonotype: Its specificity is not known.

This CDR3 comprises 12 residues. The V and J ends lost 5 bases and 8 bases, in that order; junction bases with no gene match: 3. Germline CDR1 reads SGHRS; CDR2 reads YFSETQ. Study-wide results and caveats: Bulk-population clonotypes that are abundant could appear as contaminants in FACS-sorted repertoires. A large majority of primary-vaccination clones showed up again after the booster (around 95% CD4, almost 90% CD8).

The study made its TCR cDNA through 5'RACE template switching. That step introduced a universal primer site along with UMIs. Each CDR3 protein gets one entry after TCRdb re-called the 5' RACE reads with MiXCR. The data contain around 250,000 distinct CDR3 sequences, less than 8.5% of them singletons. This clonotype was sampled from a man aged 30 to 39 who received the YFV17D yellow fever vaccine. The chain recombines TRBV5-1 with TRBJ2-1; 8 nucleotides line up with TRBD1. Sample: CD4+ T cells sorted from PBMCs, taken 15 days after the yellow fever booster vaccination. CDR3 bases: TGCGCCAGCAGGACGACAGGGGATGAGCAGTTCTTC. Its protein product is CASRTTGDEQFF.